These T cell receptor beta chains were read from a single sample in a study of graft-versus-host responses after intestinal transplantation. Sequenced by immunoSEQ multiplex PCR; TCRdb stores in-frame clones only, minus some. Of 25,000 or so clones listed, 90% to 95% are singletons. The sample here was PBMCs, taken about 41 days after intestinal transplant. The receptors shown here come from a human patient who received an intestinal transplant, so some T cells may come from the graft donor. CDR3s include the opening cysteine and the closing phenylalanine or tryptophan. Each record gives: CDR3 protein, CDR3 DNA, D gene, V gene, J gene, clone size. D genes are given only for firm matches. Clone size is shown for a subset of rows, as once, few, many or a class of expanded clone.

CASSAWDTTDTQYF,TGTGCCAGCAGTGCCTGGGACACCACAGATACGCAGTATTTT,.,TRBV6-6,TRBJ2-3,.
CASSSLGMSSYNEQFF,TGTGCCAGCAGCTCGCTAGGGATGAGCTCCTACAATGAGCAGTTCTTC,.,TRBV13,TRBJ2-1,.
CASSLYWGTERDTQYF,TGTGCCAGTAGTCTCTACTGGGGTACCGAACGAGATACGCAGTATTTT,.,TRBV19,TRBJ2-3,.
CASRSPVSPLTDTQYF,TGTGCCAGCAGAAGTCCGGTTAGTCCCCTCACAGATACGCAGTATTTT,.,TRBV28,TRBJ2-3,.
CASSNPQGGNTEAFF,TGTGCCAGCAGTAACCCACAGGGTGGGAACACTGAAGCTTTCTTT,.,TRBV6-5,TRBJ1-1,.
CSVPQTMMTEDPSGNTIYF,TGCAGCGTGCCCCAGACCATGATGACAGAGGACCCCTCTGGAAACACCATATATTTT,.,TRBV29-1,TRBJ1-3,.
CASSIFGRGTNEQFF,TGTGCCAGTAGTATATTCGGGAGGGGTACAAATGAGCAGTTCTTC,TRBD2,TRBV19,TRBJ2-1,.
CASSLVWGRQGNEQYF,TGCGCCAGCAGCTTGGTTTGGGGGAGGCAGGGGAACGAGCAGTACTTC,.,TRBV5-1,TRBJ2-7,.
CASSTGGGGSYEQYF,TGTGCCAGTAGCACCGGGGGGGGCGGGTCCTACGAGCAGTACTTC,TRBD2,TRBV19,TRBJ2-7,.
CASSFGRGTGGGETQYF,TGTGCCAGCAGTTTTGGCCGAGGGACAGGGGGCGGAGAGACCCAGTACTTC,TRBD1,TRBV28,TRBJ2-5,.
CASSFQQSSGDSGANVLTF,TGTGCCAGCAGCTTTCAGCAGTCGTCAGGGGACTCTGGGGCCAACGTCCTGACTTTC,.,TRBV5-8,TRBJ2-6,.
CASAGAPNTGELFF,TGTGCCAGCGCTGGGGCCCCGAACACCGGGGAGCTGTTTTTT,.,TRBV6-1,TRBJ2-2,.
CASSWTGRGTQYF,TGTGCCAGCAGCTGGACAGGGCGAGGTACGCAGTATTTT,TRBD1,TRBV14,TRBJ2-3,once
CASSYSGRGGSPLHF,TGTGCCAGCAGTTACTCTGGCAGGGGAGGGTCACCCCTCCACTTT,.,TRBV6-5,TRBJ1-6,.
CVSSVPQVGRATDTQYF,TGTGTCAGCAGCGTACCCCAGGTCGGGCGGGCCACAGATACGCAGTATTTT,.,TRBV9,TRBJ2-3,.
CAIRGRLAGSNTGELFF,TGTGCCATCAGAGGTCGACTAGCGGGATCGAACACCGGGGAGCTGTTTTTT,TRBD2,TRBV10-3,TRBJ2-2,.
CASSYGAHAFF,TGTGCCAGCAGTTACGGGGCCCATGCCTTCTTT,.,TRBV6-5,TRBJ1-1,.
CASSLRGTDTQYF,TGTGCCAGCAGTTTGAGGGGAACAGATACGCAGTATTTT,.,TRBV28,TRBJ2-3,.
CASSDRWSSLDEQFF,TGTGCCAGCAGCGATAGATGGAGTAGCCTCGATGAGCAGTTCTTC,.,TRBV7-3,TRBJ2-1,.
CASSHRGLGAEAFF,TGTGCCAGCAGCCACAGGGGGCTAGGAGCTGAAGCTTTCTTT,TRBD1,TRBV6-5,TRBJ1-1,.
CASSERELGDAYGYTF,TGTGCCAGCAGTGAAAGGGAGCTCGGGGACGCCTATGGCTACACCTTC,.,TRBV6-1,TRBJ1-2,.
CASSLLAGNEQFF,TGTGCCAGCAGCTTACTAGCAGGCAATGAGCAGTTCTTC,.,TRBV5-3,TRBJ2-1,.
CASSYLAASTDTQYF,TGTGCCAGCAGTTATCTAGCGGCTAGCACAGATACGCAGTATTTT,TRBD2,TRBV6-5,TRBJ2-3,.
CASSRQGTNTEAFF,TGTGCCAGCAGCCGACAGGGCACGAACACTGAAGCTTTCTTT,TRBD1,TRBV6-5,TRBJ1-1,.
CASSPNWDSRFGVNQPQHF,TGTGCCAGCAGTCCGAATTGGGACTCCCGATTCGGGGTCAATCAGCCCCAGCATTTT,.,TRBV27,TRBJ1-5,.
CASRDQAGGPYEQYF,TGTGCCAGCAGGGATCAAGCGGGAGGCCCCTACGAGCAGTACTTC,TRBD2,TRBV6-1,TRBJ2-7,.
CASSELRDRLNEQFF,TGTGCCAGCAGTGAGCTCCGGGACAGGCTAAATGAGCAGTTCTTC,TRBD1,TRBV25-1,TRBJ2-1,.
CASSLIGSPRTPYEQYF,TGTGCCAGCAGTTTAATAGGAAGCCCCCGAACACCCTACGAGCAGTACTTC,.,TRBV28,TRBJ2-7,once
CASSYRTGNSYEQYF,TGTGCCAGCAGCTACCGGACAGGGAACTCCTACGAGCAGTACTTC,TRBD1,TRBV7-8,TRBJ2-7,.
CASSELAGVIETQYF,TGTGCCAGCAGTGAACTAGCGGGAGTCATAGAGACCCAGTACTTC,TRBD2,TRBV6-4,TRBJ2-5,.
CASSLSTSGRIYEQYF,TGTGCCAGCAGTTTATCGACCAGCGGGAGGATCTACGAGCAGTACTTC,TRBD2,TRBV27,TRBJ2-7,.
CASSYGGSYEQYF,TGTGCCAGCAGTTACGGGGGCTCCTACGAGCAGTACTTC,.,TRBV6-5,TRBJ2-7,.
CASKGTNTGELFF,TGTGCCAGTAAAGGGACGAACACCGGGGAGCTGTTTTTT,.,TRBV19,TRBJ2-2,once
CASRLAAQASGSIWNEQFF,TGTGCAAGTCGCTTAGCGGCTCAGGCTAGCGGGAGTATATGGAATGAGCAGTTCTTC,.,TRBV12-2,TRBJ2-1,.
CASSPYVRDEQYF,TGTGCCAGTAGTCCCTACGTGAGGGACGAGCAGTACTTC,.,TRBV19,TRBJ2-7,.
CAITSGRNTGELFF,TGTGCCATCACTAGCGGGAGGAACACCGGGGAGCTGTTTTTT,TRBD2,TRBV10-3,TRBJ2-2,.
CASRLIAMNTEAFF,TGTGCCAGCAGACTCATTGCGATGAACACTGAAGCTTTCTTT,.,TRBV27,TRBJ1-1,.
CASSLSYGTEAFF,TGTGCCAGCAGCTTGTCCTATGGGACTGAAGCTTTCTTT,.,TRBV5-5,TRBJ1-1,.
CASSLANGELFF,TGTGCCAGCAGCTTAGCGAACGGGGAGCTGTTTTTT,.,TRBV11-3,TRBJ2-2,.
CASSWDRGVTGELFF,TGTGCCAGCAGTTGGGACAGGGGGGTGACCGGGGAGCTGTTTTTT,TRBD1,TRBV27,TRBJ2-2,once
CATDPGLNEQFF,TGTGCCACCGACCCGGGTTTGAATGAGCAGTTCTTC,.,TRBV7-9,TRBJ2-1,.
CAISNTGELFF,TGTGCCATTTCCAACACCGGGGAGCTGTTTTTT,.,TRBV19,TRBJ2-2,.